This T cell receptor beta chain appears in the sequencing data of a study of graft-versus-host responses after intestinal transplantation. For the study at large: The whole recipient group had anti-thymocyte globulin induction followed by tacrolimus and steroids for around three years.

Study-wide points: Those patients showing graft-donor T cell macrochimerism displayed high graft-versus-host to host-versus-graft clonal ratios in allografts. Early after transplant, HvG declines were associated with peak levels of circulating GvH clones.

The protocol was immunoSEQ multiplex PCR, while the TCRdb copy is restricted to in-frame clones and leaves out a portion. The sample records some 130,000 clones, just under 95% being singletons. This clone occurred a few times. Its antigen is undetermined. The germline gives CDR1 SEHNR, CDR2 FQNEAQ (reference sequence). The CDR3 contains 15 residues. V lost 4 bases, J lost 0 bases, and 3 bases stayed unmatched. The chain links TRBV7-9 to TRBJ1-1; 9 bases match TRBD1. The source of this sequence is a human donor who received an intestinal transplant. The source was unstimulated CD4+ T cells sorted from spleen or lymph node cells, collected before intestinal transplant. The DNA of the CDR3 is TGTGCCAGCAGCTCAGACAGGGGGATGAACACTGAAGCTTTCTTT. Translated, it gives CASSSDRGMNTEAFF.